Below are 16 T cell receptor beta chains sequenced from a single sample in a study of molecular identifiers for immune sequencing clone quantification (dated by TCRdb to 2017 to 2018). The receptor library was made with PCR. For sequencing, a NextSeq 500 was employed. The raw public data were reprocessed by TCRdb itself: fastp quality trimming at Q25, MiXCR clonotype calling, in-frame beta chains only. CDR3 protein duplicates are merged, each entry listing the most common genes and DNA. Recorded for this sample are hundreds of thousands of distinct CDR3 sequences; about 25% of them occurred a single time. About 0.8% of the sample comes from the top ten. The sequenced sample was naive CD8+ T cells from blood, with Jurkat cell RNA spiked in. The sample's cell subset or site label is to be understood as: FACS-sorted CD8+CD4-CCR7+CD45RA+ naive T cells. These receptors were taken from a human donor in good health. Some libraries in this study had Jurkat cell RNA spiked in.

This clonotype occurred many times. The chain's CDR3 is CASSNTGEREQYF. The CDR3 DNA follows: TGTGCCAGCAGCAACACAGGGGAGCGCGAGCAGTACTTC. The rearrangement links TRBV6-2 or TRBV6-3 to TRBJ2-7; 7 nucleotides line up with TRBD1. CDR1 is MNHEY, CDR2 SVGEGT, per germline. V was pared by 6 bases and J by 6 bases, with 8 bases of the junction left unmatched. This CDR3 is 13 amino acids long.

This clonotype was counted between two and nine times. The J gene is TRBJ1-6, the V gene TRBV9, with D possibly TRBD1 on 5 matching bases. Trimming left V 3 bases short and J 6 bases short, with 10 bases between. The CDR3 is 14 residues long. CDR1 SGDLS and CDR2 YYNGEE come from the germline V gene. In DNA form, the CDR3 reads TGTGCCAGCAGCGCACGGGACTCTAATTCACCCCTCCACTTT. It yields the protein CASSARDSNSPLHF.

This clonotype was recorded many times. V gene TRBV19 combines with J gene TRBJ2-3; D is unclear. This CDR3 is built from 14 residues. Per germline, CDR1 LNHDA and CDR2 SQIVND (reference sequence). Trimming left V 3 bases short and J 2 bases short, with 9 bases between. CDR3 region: CASSISGSTDTQYF. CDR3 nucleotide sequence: TGTGCCAGTAGTATTTCAGGTTCCACAGATACGCAGTATTTT.

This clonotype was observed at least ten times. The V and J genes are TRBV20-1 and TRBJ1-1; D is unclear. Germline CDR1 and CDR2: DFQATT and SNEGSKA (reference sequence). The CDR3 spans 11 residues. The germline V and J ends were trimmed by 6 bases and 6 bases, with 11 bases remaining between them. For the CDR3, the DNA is TGCAGTGCCACCCCCAGGTCTGAAGCTTTCTTT. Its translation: CSATPRSEAFF.

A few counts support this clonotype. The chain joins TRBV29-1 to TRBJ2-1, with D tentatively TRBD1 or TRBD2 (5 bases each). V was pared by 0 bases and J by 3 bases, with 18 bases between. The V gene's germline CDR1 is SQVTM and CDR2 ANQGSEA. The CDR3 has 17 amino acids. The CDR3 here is CSVEDLRGRTYYNEQFF. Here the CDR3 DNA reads TGCAGCGTTGAAGATCTTCGGGGCAGAACATACTACAATGAGCAGTTCTTC.

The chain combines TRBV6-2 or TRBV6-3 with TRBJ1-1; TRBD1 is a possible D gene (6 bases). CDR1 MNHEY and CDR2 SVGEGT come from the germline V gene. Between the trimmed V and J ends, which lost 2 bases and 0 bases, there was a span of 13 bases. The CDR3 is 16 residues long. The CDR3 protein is CASSYDRSKMNTEAFF. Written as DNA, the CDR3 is TGTGCCAGCAGTTACGACAGGTCGAAAATGAACACTGAAGCTTTCTTT.

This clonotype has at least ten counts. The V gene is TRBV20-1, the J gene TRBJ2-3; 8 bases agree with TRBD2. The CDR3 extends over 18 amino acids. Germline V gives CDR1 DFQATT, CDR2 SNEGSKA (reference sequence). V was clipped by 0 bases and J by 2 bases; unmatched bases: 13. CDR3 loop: CSARDDGSGGYLTDTQYF. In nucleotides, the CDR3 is TGCAGTGCTAGAGATGACGGGTCGGGAGGGTACCTCACAGATACGCAGTATTTT.

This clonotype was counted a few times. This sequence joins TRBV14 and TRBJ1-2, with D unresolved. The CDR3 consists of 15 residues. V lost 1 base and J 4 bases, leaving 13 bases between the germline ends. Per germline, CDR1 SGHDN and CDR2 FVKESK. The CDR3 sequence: CASSQGSRGSYGYTF. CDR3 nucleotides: TGTGCCAGCAGCCAAGGGAGCAGAGGCAGCTATGGCTACACCTTC.

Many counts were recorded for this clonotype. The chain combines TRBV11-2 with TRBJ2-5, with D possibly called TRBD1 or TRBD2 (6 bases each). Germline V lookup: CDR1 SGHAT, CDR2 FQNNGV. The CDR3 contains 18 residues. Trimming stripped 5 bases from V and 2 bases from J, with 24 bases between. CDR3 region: CASSPLVGGGGSQETQYF. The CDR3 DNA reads TGTGCCAGCAGCCCCCTCGTCGGAGGGGGAGGTAGTCAAGAGACCCAGTACTTC.

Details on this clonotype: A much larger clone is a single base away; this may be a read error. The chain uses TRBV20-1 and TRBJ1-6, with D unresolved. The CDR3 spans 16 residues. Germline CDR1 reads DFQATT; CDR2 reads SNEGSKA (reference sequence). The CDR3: CSARPGSASYNSPRHF. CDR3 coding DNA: TGCAGTGCTAGGCCCGGGAGCGCATCCTATAATTCACCCCGCCACTTT.

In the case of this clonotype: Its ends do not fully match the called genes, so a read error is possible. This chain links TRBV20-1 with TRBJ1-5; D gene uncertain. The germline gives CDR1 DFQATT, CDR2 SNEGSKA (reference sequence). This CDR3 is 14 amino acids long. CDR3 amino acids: CSARGPGVGPPPHF. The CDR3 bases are TGCAGTGCTAGAGGACCGGGCGTAGGTCCGCCCCCGCATTTT.

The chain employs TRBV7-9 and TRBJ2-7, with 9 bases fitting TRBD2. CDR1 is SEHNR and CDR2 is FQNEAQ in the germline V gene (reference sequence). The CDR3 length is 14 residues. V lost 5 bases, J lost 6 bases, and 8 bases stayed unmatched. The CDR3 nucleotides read TGTGCCAGCAGCCCCTCCTGGCGGGAGGGCGAGCAGTACTTC. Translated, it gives CASSPSWREGEQYF. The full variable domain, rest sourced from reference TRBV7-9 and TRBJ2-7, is DTGVSQNPRHKITKRGQNVTFRCDPISEHNRLYWYRQTLGQGPEFLTYFQNEAQLEKSRLLSDRFSAERPKGSFSTLEIQRTEQGDSAMYLCASSPSWREGEQYFGPGTRLTVT.

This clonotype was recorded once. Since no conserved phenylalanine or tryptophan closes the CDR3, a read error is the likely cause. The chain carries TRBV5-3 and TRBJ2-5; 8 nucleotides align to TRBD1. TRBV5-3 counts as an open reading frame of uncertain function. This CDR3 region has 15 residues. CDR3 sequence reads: CASSSGQVLQETQYL. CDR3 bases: TGTGCCAGCAGCTCGGGACAGGTCTTACAGGAGACCCAGTACCTC.

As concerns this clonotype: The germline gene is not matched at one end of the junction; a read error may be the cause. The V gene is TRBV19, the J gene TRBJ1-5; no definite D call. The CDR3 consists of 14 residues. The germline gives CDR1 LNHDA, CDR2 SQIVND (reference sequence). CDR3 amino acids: CASSIDSSNQLQHF. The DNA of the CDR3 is TGTGCCAGTAGTATAGACAGCAGCAATCAGCTCCAGCATTTT.

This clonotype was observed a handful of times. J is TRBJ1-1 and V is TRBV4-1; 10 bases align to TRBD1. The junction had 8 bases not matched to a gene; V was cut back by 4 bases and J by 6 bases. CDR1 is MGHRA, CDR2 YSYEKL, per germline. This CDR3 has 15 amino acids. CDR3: CASSLGQGVRAEAFF. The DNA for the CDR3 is TGCGCCAGCAGCCTAGGACAGGGGGTTAGGGCTGAAGCTTTCTTT.

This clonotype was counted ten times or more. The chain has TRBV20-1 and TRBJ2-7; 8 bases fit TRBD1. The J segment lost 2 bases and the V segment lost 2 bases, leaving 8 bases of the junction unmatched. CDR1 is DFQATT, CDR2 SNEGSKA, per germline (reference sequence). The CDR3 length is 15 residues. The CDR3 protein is CSARKGTQGAYEQYF. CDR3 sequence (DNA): TGCAGTGCTAGAAAAGGAACACAGGGGGCCTACGAGCAGTACTTC.